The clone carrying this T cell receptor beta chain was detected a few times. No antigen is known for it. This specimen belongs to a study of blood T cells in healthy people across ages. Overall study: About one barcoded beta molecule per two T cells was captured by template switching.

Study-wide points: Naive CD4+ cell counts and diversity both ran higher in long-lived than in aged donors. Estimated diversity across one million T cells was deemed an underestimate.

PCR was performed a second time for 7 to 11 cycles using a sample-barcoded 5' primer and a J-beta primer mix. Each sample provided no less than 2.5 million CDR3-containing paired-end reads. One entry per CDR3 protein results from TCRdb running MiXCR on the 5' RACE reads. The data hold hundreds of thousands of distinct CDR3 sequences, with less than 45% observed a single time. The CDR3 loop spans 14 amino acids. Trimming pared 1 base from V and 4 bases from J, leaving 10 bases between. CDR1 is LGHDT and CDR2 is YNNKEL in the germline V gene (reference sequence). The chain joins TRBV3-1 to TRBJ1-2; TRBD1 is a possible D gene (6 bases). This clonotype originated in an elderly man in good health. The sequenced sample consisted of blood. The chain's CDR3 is CASSQGTGLYGYTF. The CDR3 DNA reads TGTGCCAGCAGCCAAGGTACAGGGCTCTATGGCTACACCTTC.